This T cell receptor beta chain was captured by sequencing in a study of OX40 agonist ivuxolimab in advanced cancers. About the research overall: People in dose escalation had one of these cancers: hepatocellular carcinoma, melanoma, renal cell or head and neck cancer. Participants averaged 60 years of age (range roughly 20 to 90) and were less than 85% male.

For this clone: The antigen is unknown.

Per the germline V gene, CDR1 is SNHLY and CDR2 is FYNNEI. This CDR3 region has 19 residues. V lost 4 bases, J lost 2 bases, and 25 bases lay in between. The assay was immunoSEQ multiplex PCR, and TCRdb's table has in-frame clones only and misses some. The data contain roughly 100,000 clones, about 90% of them seen just once; the ten biggest clones take up roughly 0.77%. Findings and limits, study-wide: Patients with a partial response at 0.1-3.0 mg/kg had among the lowest clonal expansion.

This specimen consisted of CD4+ or CD8+ T cells sorted from blood, obtained in a trial of the OX40 agonist ivuxolimab. This sequence was found in an adult with an advanced solid tumor such as melanoma, head and neck, liver or kidney cancer. The rearrangement links TRBV2 to TRBJ2-3; D is possibly TRBD2 (7 bases). This chain's CDR3 is CASSAGFTGGPLITDTQYF. CDR3 coding DNA: TGTGCCAGCAGTGCTGGCTTTACCGGGGGGCCTCTTATCACAGATACGCAGTATTTT.